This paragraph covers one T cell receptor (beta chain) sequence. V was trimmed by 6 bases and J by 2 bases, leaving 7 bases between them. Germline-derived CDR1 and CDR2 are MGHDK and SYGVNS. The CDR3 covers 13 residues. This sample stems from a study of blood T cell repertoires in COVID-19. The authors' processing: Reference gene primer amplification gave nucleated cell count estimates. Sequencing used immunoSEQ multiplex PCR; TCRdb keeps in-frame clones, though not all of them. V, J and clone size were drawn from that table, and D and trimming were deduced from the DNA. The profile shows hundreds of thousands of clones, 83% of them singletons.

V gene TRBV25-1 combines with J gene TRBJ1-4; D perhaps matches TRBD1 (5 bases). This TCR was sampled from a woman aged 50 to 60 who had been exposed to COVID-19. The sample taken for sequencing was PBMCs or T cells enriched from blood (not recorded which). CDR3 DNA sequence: TGTGCCAGCAGCAGGGCCACTAATGAAAAACTGTTTTTT. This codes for CASSRATNEKLFF.